Below, 8 T cell receptor beta chains from the same sample are listed, as sequenced in a study of CD8 T cells in ankylosing spondylitis listed by TCRdb under 2017. Library method: 5' RACE. The listed sequencing device is Illumina HiSeq 2500. Through fastp at Q25 and MiXCR, TCRdb rebuilt clones from the public reads, retaining in-frame beta chains. Rows merge per CDR3 protein into single entries with the most common DNA and genes. This sample is represented by hundreds of thousands of distinct CDR3 sequences; about 15% of them were singletons. Just over 1% of the sample is in the top ten clones. The antigens of these receptors remain unknown. Study-wide findings and limitations: Blood from ankylosing spondylitis patients appeared to be characterized by a TCR beta motif made up of under 10 highly homologous amino acid variants.

The sample consisted of blood, either unsorted or a sorted T cell fraction (not recorded which). Receptor source: a male donor with ankylosing spondylitis.

The chain has TRBV15 and TRBJ2-2; TRBD2 matches at 7 bases. Unmatched junction bases numbered 3, after V lost 5 bases and J lost 3 bases. The CDR3 totals 14 residues. From germline, CDR1 is LNHNV and CDR2 YYDKDF (reference sequence). CDR3 sequence: CATSPRGDTGELFF. In DNA form, the CDR3 reads TGTGCCACCAGCCCCCGGGGGGACACCGGGGAGCTGTTTTTT.

This rearrangement joins TRBV6-1 to TRBJ2-5, with 8 bases lining up with TRBD1. Germline V gene lookup returns CDR1 MNHNS and CDR2 SASEGT. CDR3 length equals 13 residues. The V segment lost 6 bases and the J segment 5 bases; nucleotides outside the gene matches: 5. CDR3 amino acids: CASSRTGSETQYF. The CDR3 DNA reads as TGTGCCAGCAGCCGGACAGGGAGCGAGACCCAGTACTTC.

The chain employs TRBV5-1 and TRBJ2-2; tentatively, D is TRBD1 (6 bases). In germline, CDR1 is SGHRS, CDR2 YFSETQ. The V end was cut by 1 base, the J end by 5 bases, with 12 bases between. This CDR3 is 15 amino acids long. DNA of the CDR3: TGCGCCAGCAGCTTGTGGTCAGGGGATACCGGGGAGCTGTTTTTT. It specifies CASSLWSGDTGELFF. The full variable domain, rest sourced from reference TRBV5-1 and TRBJ2-2, is KAGVTQTPRYLIKTRGQQVTLSCSPISGHRSVSWYQQTPGQGLQFLFEYFSETQRNKGNFPGRFSGRQFSNSRSEMNVSTLELGDSALYLCASSLWSGDTGELFFGEGSRLTVL.

In its sample, this clonotype was seen many times. This rearrangement joins TRBV18 to TRBJ1-2; D is ambiguous. The V end lost 0 bases, the J end lost 8 bases, and 13 bases lay between the germline ends. The CDR3 sequence is 14 residues long. Germline lookup yields CDR1 KGHSH and CDR2 LQKENI. The chain's CDR3 is CASSPPGIPDGYTF. The DNA for the CDR3 is TGTGCCAGCTCACCACCGGGAATCCCGGACGGCTACACCTTC.

This clonotype came up many times. The rearrangement uses TRBV12-3 or TRBV12-4 and TRBJ2-5, with unresolved D. The CDR3 has 13 amino acids. Trimming stripped 3 bases from V and 6 bases from J, with 11 bases between. The CDR3 nucleotides are TGTGCCAGCAGTTTTAGTAGGATGAAGACCCAGTACTTC. Protein sequence: CASSFSRMKTQYF.

This clonotype was detected many times. The chain carries TRBV12-3 or TRBV12-4 and TRBJ1-5; 10 bases line up with TRBD1. The junction had 8 bases not matched to a gene; V was cut back by 5 bases and J by 1 base. This CDR3 contains 17 residues. The CDR3 is CASSPGDRGHSNQPQHF. The CDR3 nucleotides read TGTGCCAGCAGTCCCGGTGACAGGGGGCACAGCAATCAGCCCCAGCATTTT.

V gene TRBV6-1 combines with J gene TRBJ2-7, with D tentatively TRBD2 (5 bases). The CDR3 length is 15 residues. Trimming shortened V by 5 bases and J by 3 bases, and 17 bases separated the two germline ends. Germline CDR1 reads MNHNS; CDR2 reads SASEGT. For the CDR3, the DNA is TGTGCCAGCAGTCATAGCACGGGATTAGTCTACGAGCAGTACTTC. Translation gives CASSHSTGLVYEQYF.

This clonotype turned up a few times. The chain is built from TRBV3-1 and TRBJ2-7, with no clear D. From germline, CDR1 is LGHDT and CDR2 YNNKEL (reference sequence). Between the trimmed V and J ends, which lost 6 bases and 6 bases, there was a span of 9 bases. CDR3 length: 11 amino acids. CDR3 loop: CASREGPEQYF. In nucleotides, the CDR3 is TGTGCCAGCAGAGAAGGGCCCGAGCAGTACTTC.